This passage covers 15 T cell receptor beta chains from one sample sequenced in a study of shared clonotypes between healthy human individuals. TCRdb's copy holds only in-frame clones and misses some; the assay was immunoSEQ multiplex PCR. The table lists about 520,000 clones, 81% of them singletons. Sequenced input: PBMCs. The receptor source for this set is a middle-aged woman in good health. Some clones in this sample may be carry-over from other donors' samples.

This chain joins TRBV6-1 and TRBJ2-7; 10 nucleotides match TRBD1. V dropped 7 bases and J dropped 5; count of bases not matched to a gene: 11. Germline V gene data show CDR1 as MNHNS and CDR2 as SASEGT. This CDR3 has 15 residues. CDR3 sequence reads: CASTPTGTGVNEQYF. CDR3 sequence (DNA): TGTGCCAGCACCCCGACCGGGACAGGGGTTAACGAGCAGTACTTC.

This clone was seen more than once but under ten times. The chain has TRBV7-2 and TRBJ1-5; D might be TRBD1 (5 bases). V was shortened by 2 bases and J by 1 base, with 9 bases between the two germline ends. Germline CDR1 SGHTA, CDR2 FQGNSA. The CDR3 sequence is 15 residues long. The CDR3 reads CASSLQGTSNQPQHF. Written as DNA, the CDR3 is TGTGCCAGCAGCTTACAGGGTACGAGCAATCAGCCCCAGCATTTT.

The chain is built from TRBV7-3 and TRBJ2-2, with 8 bases matching TRBD2. This CDR3 spans 14 amino acids. V shed 2 bases, J shed 5 bases, and the junction held 1 base outside the gene matches. Germline V gene lookup returns CDR1 SGHTA and CDR2 FQGTGA. Written as DNA, the CDR3 is TGTGCCAGCAGCTTAGCTAGCGGGACCGGGGAGCTGTTTTTT. It specifies CASSLASGTGELFF.

This sequence joins TRBV29-1 and TRBJ1-1; a weak D match, TRBD1 (5 bases). With 3 bases removed from V and 5 bases from J, the gap between germline ends came to 10 bases. CDR1 and CDR2 (germline): SQVTM, ANQGSEA. The CDR3 is 12 residues long. CDR3 amino acids: CSVDPAGTEAFF. CDR3 nucleotides: TGCAGCGTTGATCCAGCAGGGACTGAAGCTTTCTTT.

V gene TRBV13 combines with J gene TRBJ2-3; 8 nucleotides match TRBD2. J lost 0 bases, V lost 5 bases, and 19 bases had no gene match. Germline V gives CDR1 PRHDT, CDR2 FYEKMQ (reference sequence). The CDR3 is made up of 20 amino acids. The DNA of the CDR3 is TGTGCCAGCAGCCTAGTACCCCTATTCCTGACTAGCGCAAGCACAGATACGCAGTATTTT. Translating it yields CASSLVPLFLTSASTDTQYF.

The gene calls are TRBV5-1 and TRBJ2-1; 11 bases line up with TRBD2. Germline lookup yields CDR1 SGHRS and CDR2 YFSETQ. Germline trimming cut 4 bases from V and 4 bases from J; bases unmatched to any gene: 4. The length of the CDR3 is 15 residues. CDR3 residues: CASSISGREYNEQFF. The DNA for the CDR3 is TGCGCCAGCAGCATTAGCGGGAGGGAGTACAATGAGCAGTTCTTC.

The CDR3 spells CASSRPREMNTEAFF. The CDR3 coding sequence is TGTGCCAGCTCCCGGCCGCGGGAGATGAACACTGAAGCTTTCTTT. This sequence joins TRBV18 and TRBJ1-1; D ambiguous. Looked up from germline, CDR1 is KGHSH and CDR2 is LQKENI. This CDR3 is built from 15 residues. V lost 6 bases to trimming and J lost 0 bases, with 14 bases between them. The variable domain in full, completed from reference TRBV18 and TRBJ1-1, reads NAGVMQNPRHLVRRRGQEARLRCSPMKGHSHVYWYRQLPEEGLKFMVYLQKENIIDESGMPKERFSAEFPKEGPSILRIQQVVRGDSAAYFCASSRPREMNTEAFFGQGTRLTVV.

J is TRBJ2-7 and V is TRBV4-2; 9 positions agree with TRBD2. This CDR3 region has 13 residues. The J segment lost 4 bases and the V segment lost 3 bases, leaving 1 base of the junction unmatched. Germline-derived CDR1 and CDR2 are LGHNA and YNFKEQ. In nucleotides, the CDR3 is TGTGCCAGCAGCCACAGCGGGAGGTACGAGCAGTACTTC. This translates into CASSHSGRYEQYF.

Remarks on this clone: A far larger clone is just one base off, so this is likely a read error. CDR3 DNA sequence: TGTGCCAGCAAGTCCTGGGACGCCTCGGCCGAGCAGTACTTC. Its translation is CASKSWDASAEQYF. The chain uses TRBV2 and TRBJ2-7; D is perhaps TRBD1 or TRBD2 (5 bases each). Germline CDR1 and CDR2: SNHLY and FYNNEI. Trimming took off 7 bases at V and 6 bases at J, with 19 bases between the two ends. The CDR3 is made up of 14 amino acids.

The chain employs TRBV7-2 and TRBJ2-3; D remains ambiguous. CDR3 size: 14 residues. The V gene's germline CDR1 is SGHTA and CDR2 FQGNSA. The V gene lost 1 base and the J gene lost 4 bases, with 9 bases spanning the gap. CDR3 sequence: CASSLEVGADTQYF. The CDR3 region has the DNA TGTGCCAGCAGCTTAGAGGTGGGCGCAGATACGCAGTATTTT.

This sequence joins TRBV9 and TRBJ1-1, with D unresolved. This CDR3 spans 13 amino acids. Per germline, CDR1 SGDLS and CDR2 YYNGEE. The V and J ends lost 1 base and 0 bases respectively, with 4 bases between them. CDR3 residues: CASSVQVNTEAFF. The DNA of the CDR3 is TGTGCCAGCAGCGTACAGGTGAACACTGAAGCTTTCTTT. The full variable domain, rest sourced from reference TRBV9 and TRBJ1-1, is DSGVTQTPKHLITATGQRVTLRCSPRSGDLSVYWYQQSLDQGLQFLIQYYNGEERAKGNILERFSAQQFPDLHSELNLSSLELGDSALYFCASSVQVNTEAFFGQGTRLTVV.

A remark on this clone: This likely traces to a read error, being one base from a far larger clone. Additional DNA sequences in this sample encode the identical CDR3. The V and J genes are TRBV7-3 and TRBJ2-3, with a weak D call TRBD2 (6 bases). Germline CDR1 is SGHTA and CDR2 is FQGTGA. V lost 0 bases and J lost 0, with 10 bases in between. The CDR3 loop spans 16 amino acids. CDR3 residues: CASSLTGGASTDTQYF. In nucleotides, the CDR3 is TGTGCCAGCAGCTTAACGGGAGGTGCGAGCACAGATACGCAGTATTTT. Full variable domain (outside the CDR3, taken from reference TRBV7-3 and TRBJ2-3): GAGVSQTPSNKVTEKGKYVELRCDPISGHTALYWYRQSLGQGPEFLIYFQGTGAADDSGLPNDRFFAVRPEGSVSTLKIQRTERGDSAVYLCASSLTGGASTDTQYFGPGTRLTVL.

A single count supports this clone. The chain combines TRBV7-6 with TRBJ1-5, with 10 bases aligning to TRBD1. CDR3 length equals 15 residues. Trimming at V came to 5 bases and at J to 4 bases, leaving 5 bases not matched to a gene. Germline V gene lookup returns CDR1 SGHVS and CDR2 FNYEAQ. CDR3 sequence (DNA): TGTGCCAGCAGCCCGGGACAGGGGAGGAATCAGCCCCAGCATTTT. Protein product: CASSPGQGRNQPQHF.

About this clone: This likely stems from a read error, as it lies one base from a far larger clone. The chain has TRBV7-9 and TRBJ2-2; maybe TRBD1 (6 bases). CDR3 length: 16 amino acids. The germline V gene has CDR1 SEHNR and CDR2 FQNEAQ (reference sequence). The CDR3 region has the DNA TGTGCCAGCAGCTCCTACAGGGACCAGAACACCGTGGAGCTGTTTTTT. This encodes CASSSYRDQNTVELFF.

The chain couples TRBV7-9 to TRBJ1-2, with unresolved D. This CDR3 spans 15 amino acids. From germline, CDR1 is SEHNR and CDR2 FQNEAQ (reference sequence). The V end lost 4 bases, the J end lost 1 base, and 13 bases lay between the germline ends. This CDR3 reads CASSSPRLDNYGYTF. The DNA of the CDR3 is TGTGCCAGCAGCTCCCCCCGGTTGGATAACTATGGCTACACCTTC.